Shown below are 25 T cell receptor beta chains from a single sample sequenced in a study of OX40 agonist ivuxolimab in advanced cancers. The table came from immunoSEQ multiplex PCR; TCRdb's copy has only in-frame clones and leaves some out. The sample lists 30,000 to 45,000 clones, 80% occurring once. Sequencing was performed on CD4+ or CD8+ T cells sorted from blood, taken in a trial of the OX40 agonist ivuxolimab. The receptor source for this set is an adult with an advanced solid tumor such as melanoma, head and neck, liver or kidney cancer.

This clone was counted a single time. The CDR3 here is CASSPPFLETQYF. As DNA, the CDR3 is TGTGCCAGCAGCCCCCCCTTCTTAGAGACCCAGTACTTC. V gene TRBV6-5 combines with J gene TRBJ2-5; D ambiguous. Germline CDR1 reads MNHEY; CDR2 reads SVGAGI. There are 13 residues in the CDR3. V lost 6 bases and J lost 4, with 12 bases in between.

In its sample, this clone was seen a few times. The chain carries TRBV5-4 and TRBJ2-5; TRBD2 matches 12 bases. J gave up 4 bases and V 4 bases, and 8 bases lay outside the gene matches. This CDR3 comprises 16 residues. Germline CDR1 and CDR2: SGHNT and YYREEE (reference sequence). The DNA of the CDR3 is TGTGCCAGCAGCACCCTAGCGGGAGGGATGGGAGAGACCCAGTACTTC. Its translation is CASSTLAGGMGETQYF.

The V call is TRBV27, the J call TRBJ2-7; D possibly corresponds to TRBD2 (5 bases). The V gene's germline CDR1 is MNHEY and CDR2 SMNVEV (reference sequence). The CDR3 sequence is 13 residues long. Trimming took off 6 bases at V and 5 bases at J, with 14 bases between the two ends. The DNA of the CDR3 is TGTGCCAGCAGGCCCCTCAATAGCGACGAGCAGTACTTC. As protein: CASRPLNSDEQYF.

The chain is built from TRBV11-2 and TRBJ2-3; no clear D gene. This CDR3 is 18 amino acids long. V dropped 1 base and J dropped 1 base, with 18 bases sitting between them. In germline, CDR1 is SGHAT, CDR2 FQNNGV. Here the CDR3 reads CASSLVSFGQVGTDTQYF. Written as DNA, the CDR3 is TGTGCCAGCAGCTTAGTTTCTTTCGGCCAGGTGGGCACAGATACGCAGTATTTT.

The genes are TRBV6-5 and TRBJ1-5; the match to TRBD1 covers 7 bases. V lost 5 bases and J lost 1; bases outside the gene matches: 5. The CDR3 contains 15 residues. Germline CDR1 is MNHEY and CDR2 is SVGAGI. The CDR3 loop reads CASSMLRGSNQPQHF. DNA for the CDR3: TGTGCCAGCAGTATGCTCAGGGGGAGCAATCAGCCCCAGCATTTT.

In its sample, this clone was seen once. This chain links TRBV30 with TRBJ2-7; no definite D call. The CDR3 runs 13 residues. Germline V CDR1 and CDR2: GTSNPN, SVGIG (reference sequence). The V and J ends lost 3 bases and 6 bases respectively, with 15 bases between them. The CDR3 here is CAWSRSPPPEQYF. In nucleotides, the CDR3 is TGTGCCTGGAGCCGTTCCCCGCCGCCCGAGCAGTACTTC.

Written as DNA, the CDR3 is TGCGCCAGCAGCCAAGATCTTCCTAGCGGGCAGTTCTTC. Its protein is CASSQDLPSGQFF. The V call is TRBV4-1, the J call TRBJ2-1, with TRBD2 identical over 7 bases. V gave up 0 bases and J gave up 12 bases; unmatched junction bases: 5. CDR1 is MGHRA and CDR2 is YSYEKL in the germline V gene. The CDR3 has 13 residues.

V usage is TRBV7-6 and J usage is TRBJ2-5, with D tentatively TRBD2 (5 bases). Per the germline V gene, CDR1 is SGHVS and CDR2 is FNYEAQ. This CDR3 is 14 amino acids long. With 5 bases removed from V and 5 bases from J, the gap between germline ends came to 15 bases. The CDR3 reads CASSPYPRGETQYF. The CDR3, as DNA: TGTGCCAGCAGCCCATATCCCCGAGGGGAGACCCAGTACTTC.

V and J are TRBV7-3 and TRBJ2-2; 9 nucleotides agree with TRBD2. CDR3 length: 17 residues. Germline V gene lookup returns CDR1 SGHTA and CDR2 FQGTGA. V dropped 5 bases and J dropped 1; count of bases not matched to a gene: 8. The CDR3 here is CASSPKAGGLNTGELFF. CDR3 nucleotide sequence: TGTGCCAGCAGCCCAAAGGCGGGGGGGCTGAACACCGGGGAGCTGTTTTTT.

The chain uses TRBV5-4 and TRBJ1-6; D is uncertain. Trimming cost V 4 bases and J 0 bases, with 23 bases left between them. CDR1 SGHNT and CDR2 YYREEE come from the germline V gene (reference sequence). There are 20 residues in the CDR3. Here the CDR3 reads CASSLHYSLRATSYNSPLHF. The CDR3 DNA sequence: TGTGCCAGCAGCCTGCATTATAGTTTAAGGGCGACCTCCTATAATTCACCCCTCCACTTT.

The V and J genes are TRBV2 and TRBJ2-2; TRBD1 is a possible D gene (5 bases). There are 14 residues in the CDR3. Germline values: CDR1 SNHLY, CDR2 FYNNEI. Trimming removed 4 bases at V and 7 bases at J, with 13 bases between. In DNA, the CDR3 is TGTGCCAGCAGTGGAGTAAGGGGCGGCGGGGAGCTGTTTTTT. This gives the protein CASSGVRGGGELFF.

V gene TRBV7-9 combines with J gene TRBJ2-7, with a tentative D call TRBD2 (6 bases). The V and J ends lost 8 bases and 6 bases respectively, with 11 bases between them. Germline assignment: CDR1 SEHNR and CDR2 FQNEAQ (reference sequence). The CDR3 length is 11 residues. The CDR3 loop is CASARGSEQYF. DNA for the CDR3: TGTGCCAGCGCCCGGGGGAGCGAGCAGTACTTC.

The chain recombines TRBV4-1 with TRBJ1-4; D uncertain. Trimming took 4 bases from V and 6 from J, leaving 6 bases between them. Germline V CDR1 and CDR2: MGHRA, YSYEKL. The CDR3 loop spans 12 amino acids. Here the CDR3 reads CASSRPDEKLFF. The CDR3 DNA reads as TGCGCCAGCAGCCGCCCCGATGAAAAACTGTTTTTT.

V and J are TRBV19 and TRBJ2-7; no reliable D call. The CDR3 consists of 11 residues. Germline CDR1 is LNHDA and CDR2 is SQIVND (reference sequence). Trimming took 4 bases from V and 5 from J, leaving 6 bases between them. In DNA form, the CDR3 reads TGTGCCAGTAGTACACTCCACGAGCAGTACTTC. This translates into CASSTLHEQYF. The variable domain in full, with the rest retrieved from reference TRBV19 and TRBJ2-7, is DGGITQSPKYLFRKEGQNVTLSCEQNLNHDAMYWYRQDPGQGLRLIYYSQIVNDFQKGDIAEGYSVSREKKESFPLTVTSAQKNPTAFYLCASSTLHEQYFGPGTRLTVT.

The chain carries TRBV18 and TRBJ1-5; 9 bases fit TRBD1. This CDR3 has 15 amino acids. Per germline, CDR1 KGHSH and CDR2 LQKENI. V trimming: 2 bases; J trimming: 3 bases; junction bases outside the gene matches: 2. This chain's CDR3 is CASSPRQGVNQPQHF. The CDR3 DNA follows: TGTGCCAGCTCACCAAGACAGGGGGTCAATCAGCCCCAGCATTTT.

This clone was seen a single time. The chain carries TRBV7-3 and TRBJ1-2; D ambiguous. CDR1 SGHTA and CDR2 FQGTGA come from the germline V gene. The V end was cut by 2 bases, the J end by 5 bases, with 12 bases between. This CDR3 is 14 amino acids long. CDR3 in DNA: TGTGCCAGCAGCTTAGGGCCCCGGGATTATGGCTACACCTTC. It translates to CASSLGPRDYGYTF.

The chain has TRBV27 and TRBJ1-1, with 7 bases that match TRBD1. The CDR3 has 15 residues. V was pared by 6 bases and J by 7 bases, with 14 bases of the junction left unmatched. Germline V gene sequence: CDR1 MNHEY, CDR2 SMNVEV (reference sequence). CDR3 nucleotide sequence: TGTGCCAGCAGGACAGGGATTGGTTATTTTAATGAAGCTTTCTTT. Its translation is CASRTGIGYFNEAFF.

The J gene is TRBJ2-7, the V gene TRBV18, with 9 bases identical to TRBD2. V trimming: 0 bases; J trimming: 1 base; junction bases outside the gene matches: 7. The CDR3 runs 17 residues. Germline CDR1 and CDR2: KGHSH and LQKENI. The CDR3 coding sequence is TGTGCCAGCTCACCACCGTCCCAGCGGGGGGATTCCTACGAGCAGTACTTC. It specifies CASSPPSQRGDSYEQYF.

The chain uses TRBV9 and TRBJ2-1; tentative D call: TRBD2 (6 bases). The CDR3 length is 12 residues. Trimming removed 3 bases at V and 9 bases at J, with 10 bases between. Germline V gene data show CDR1 as SGDLS and CDR2 as YYNGEE. In DNA form, the CDR3 reads TGTGCCAGCAGCGACCCTAGCGCTGAGCAGTTCTTC. This encodes CASSDPSAEQFF. Based on the CDR3 plus reference TRBV9 and TRBJ2-1, the full variable domain is DSGVTQTPKHLITATGQRVTLRCSPRSGDLSVYWYQQSLDQGLQFLIQYYNGEERAKGNILERFSAQQFPDLHSELNLSSLELGDSALYFCASSDPSAEQFFGPGTRLTVL.

This chain uses TRBV19 with TRBJ2-1, with D tentatively TRBD2 (6 bases). The germline gives CDR1 LNHDA, CDR2 SQIVND (reference sequence). V was pared by 5 bases and J by 9 bases, with 14 bases between. The CDR3 runs to 13 residues. The CDR3 loop is CASSLRGKGEQFF. The DNA for the CDR3 is TGTGCCAGTAGTCTTCGCGGGAAAGGTGAGCAGTTCTTC.

The rearrangement joins TRBV10-1 to TRBJ2-1; tentatively, D is TRBD2 (5 bases). The V end was cut by 3 bases, the J end by 0 bases, with 6 bases between. The CDR3 totals 14 residues. Germline-derived CDR1 and CDR2 are WNHNN and SYGVQD (reference sequence). CDR3 in DNA: TGCGCCAGCAGTGAAGGGAGCTCCTACAATGAGCAGTTCTTC. Translated: CASSEGSSYNEQFF.

The chain carries TRBV9 and TRBJ2-5, with D perhaps matching TRBD2 (5 bases). The V end was cut by 3 bases, the J end by 5 bases, with 17 bases between. The CDR3 consists of 15 residues. Per germline, CDR1 SGDLS and CDR2 YYNGEE. The CDR3 sequence: CASSEASYRLETQYF. In DNA form, the CDR3 reads TGTGCCAGCAGCGAAGCTAGCTATAGGTTGGAGACCCAGTACTTC.

With regard to this clone: With a far larger clone one base away, a read error is the likely cause. The V gene is TRBV6-5, the J gene TRBJ2-7; the match to TRBD2 covers 9 bases. With 6 bases clipped from V and 6 bases from J, the junction kept 12 bases outside the gene matches. Germline CDR1 reads MNHEY; CDR2 reads SVGAGI. The CDR3 is 15 amino acids. As DNA, the CDR3 is TGTGCCAGCAGGTGGGGACTAGCAGGGGTCCGCGAGCAGTACTTC. Amino acids: CASRWGLAGVREQYF.

The J gene is TRBJ1-5, the V gene TRBV19; 9 nucleotides line up with TRBD1. The CDR3 has 15 residues. V dropped 7 bases and J dropped 7; count of bases not matched to a gene: 11. Germline V gene data show CDR1 as LNHDA and CDR2 as SQIVND (reference sequence). CDR3 region: CASTLNRGRIQPQHF. CDR3 coding DNA: TGTGCCAGTACCCTGAACAGGGGGCGCATCCAGCCCCAGCATTTT.

The chain is built from TRBV15 and TRBJ2-1; tentatively, D is TRBD1 or TRBD2 (6 bases each). The V gene's germline CDR1 is LNHNV and CDR2 YYDKDF (reference sequence). The ends were cut back, 4 bases at V and 0 bases at J, with 13 bases in the middle. The length of the CDR3 is 16 residues. The CDR3 loop reads CATSTGGGSSYNEQFF. The CDR3 region has the DNA TGTGCCACCAGCACCGGAGGGGGTAGCTCCTACAATGAGCAGTTCTTC.